The source of this T cell receptor (beta chain) is a study of shared clonotypes between healthy human individuals. An even split of each subset's genomic DNA across several immunoSEQ plates was performed. Profiled with immunoSEQ multiplex PCR; TCRdb holds only in-frame clones, not every one. The profile shows some 2,000,000 clones, 90% to 95% of them singletons. A note on this clone: Its target is unknown.

It was into CD45RA+ naive and CD45RA-negative memory subsets that the CD4+ cells were split. V lost 5 bases and J lost 3, with 8 bases in between. The V gene's germline CDR1 is SGHTA and CDR2 FQGNSA. This CDR3 contains 12 residues. General study results and limits: Larger estimated richness was generally recorded for naive subsets relative to memory subsets. Sharing across four donors was seen in 5% to 5.5% of naive CD4 clonotypes.

The receptor comes from a young man in good health. Source material: naive CD4+ T cells sorted from blood. Subset described: CD45RA+ positively selected. The chain recombines TRBV7-2 with TRBJ2-7; D uncertain. DNA of the CDR3: TGTGCCAGCAGCCACACGAACTACGAGCAGTACTTC. Translation: CASSHTNYEQYF.